This passage covers 12 T cell receptor beta chains from one sample sequenced in a study of blood T cell repertoires in COVID-19. Clones were sequenced by immunoSEQ multiplex PCR, and TCRdb holds only the in-frame ones, with some missing. The sample includes some 200,000 clones, around four fifths of them seen just once. The specimen sequenced was peripheral blood. Every receptor here comes from a woman aged 80 or over with active or convalescent COVID-19.

The chain recombines TRBV6-5 with TRBJ2-7; maybe TRBD1 (5 bases). In germline, CDR1 is MNHEY, CDR2 SVGAGI. Trimming left V 7 bases short and J 4 bases short, with 14 bases between. The CDR3 length is 13 residues. CDR3 sequence (DNA): TGTGCCAGCAATAAGGACATACCTTACGAGCAGTACTTC. Amino acid sequence: CASNKDIPYEQYF.

The J gene is TRBJ1-4, the V gene TRBV6-6; TRBD1 agrees at 7 bases. Germline CDR1 is MNHNY and CDR2 is SVGAGI (reference sequence). The CDR3 runs to 15 residues. Unmatched junction bases numbered 11, after V lost 5 bases and J lost 8 bases. CDR3: CASSKTGSQLEKLFF. Here the CDR3 DNA reads TGTGCCAGCAGTAAGACAGGGAGTCAGCTCGAAAAACTGTTTTTT.

This sequence joins TRBV4-1 and TRBJ1-6; D remains ambiguous. The CDR3 consists of 16 residues. Germline V gene data show CDR1 as MGHRA and CDR2 as YSYEKL. Trimming cost V 0 bases and J 1 base, with 7 bases left between them. In DNA, the CDR3 is TGCGCCAGCAGCCAAGATCCGGGGTCCTATAATTCACCCCTCCACTTT. It translates to CASSQDPGSYNSPLHF.

The chain recombines TRBV28 with TRBJ2-3; 11 bases fit TRBD1. This CDR3 is 16 amino acids long. V lost 3 bases, J lost 4 bases, and 6 bases stayed unmatched. CDR1 and CDR2 (germline): MDHEN, SYDVKM. CDR3 DNA: TGTGCCAGCAGTTTCTTGGACAGGGGGCGGGCAGATACGCAGTATTTT. It is translated as CASSFLDRGRADTQYF. The full variable domain, in which reference TRBV28 and TRBJ2-3 provide the parts outside the CDR3, is DVKVTQSSRYLVKRTGEKVFLECVQDMDHENMFWYRQDPGLGLRLIYFSYDVKMKEKGDIPEGYSVSREKKERFSLILESASTNQTSMYLCASSFLDRGRADTQYFGPGTRLTVL.

The chain carries TRBV5-8 and TRBJ2-5; TRBD2 matches at 16 bases. Trimming at V came to 5 bases and at J to 5 bases, leaving 9 bases not matched to a gene. The germline gives CDR1 SGHTS, CDR2 YDEGEE. The CDR3 is made up of 17 amino acids. In DNA form, the CDR3 reads TGTGCCAGCAGTTCCGGGACTAGCGGGGGGGCTGGGGAGACCCAGTACTTC. Its translation is CASSSGTSGGAGETQYF.

This clone was detected once. The V gene is TRBV5-4, the J gene TRBJ2-3, with TRBD2 identical over 13 bases. The CDR3 contains 15 residues. V lost 4 bases, J lost 8 bases, and 7 bases stayed unmatched. The germline V gene encodes CDR1 SGHNT and CDR2 YYREEE (reference sequence). The CDR3 here is CASSPGLAGAGTQYF. CDR3 nucleotides: TGTGCCAGCAGCCCTGGACTAGCGGGAGCCGGTACGCAGTATTTT. The full variable domain, rest sourced from reference TRBV5-4 and TRBJ2-3, is ETGVTQSPTHLIKTRGQQVTLRCSSQSGHNTVSWYQQALGQGPQFIFQYYREEENGRGNFPPRFSGLQFPNYSSELNVNALELDDSALYLCASSPGLAGAGTQYFGPGTRLTVL.

This clone was observed a handful of times. The rearrangement joins TRBV18 to TRBJ1-5; 7 bases match TRBD1. CDR1 KGHSH and CDR2 LQKENI come from the germline V gene. The CDR3 has 14 residues. With V trimmed by 6 bases and J by 7 bases, 9 bases remained unmatched. CDR3 loop: CASSQGDSGQPQHF. CDR3 sequence (DNA): TGTGCCAGCTCCCAGGGGGATTCGGGGCAGCCCCAGCATTTT.

The chain has TRBV7-8 and TRBJ2-2, with 8 bases identical to TRBD2. J lost 4 bases, V lost 7 bases, and 11 bases had no gene match. The germline gives CDR1 SGHVS, CDR2 FQNEAQ. The CDR3 covers 16 residues. CDR3 region: CASTRGEGHFTGELFF. CDR3 in DNA: TGTGCCAGCACGCGGGGGGAGGGACATTTCACCGGGGAGCTGTTTTTT.

The V gene is TRBV24-1, the J gene TRBJ2-3, with 7 bases aligning to TRBD2. The V and J ends lost 5 bases and 0 bases, in that order; junction bases with no gene match: 4. Germline assignment: CDR1 KGHDR and CDR2 SFDVKD. The CDR3 is 15 amino acids. CDR3: CATSGRLASTDTQYF. CDR3 bases: TGTGCCACCAGTGGCCGACTAGCTAGCACAGATACGCAGTATTTT.

CDR3 sequence reads: CASRTGQDNSPLHF. DNA for the CDR3: TGTGCCAGCAGGACCGGACAGGATAATTCACCCCTCCACTTT. V gene TRBV7-3 combines with J gene TRBJ1-6, with 7 bases identical to TRBD1. CDR1 is SGHTA, CDR2 FQGTGA, per germline. This CDR3 has 14 residues. J was trimmed by 5 bases and V by 6 bases; bases with no gene match: 4.

The chain links TRBV5-8 to TRBJ2-5, with 13 bases lining up with TRBD2. The CDR3 is 16 residues long. Trimming at V came to 3 bases and at J to 4 bases, leaving 6 bases not matched to a gene. CDR1 and CDR2 (germline): SGHTS, YDEGEE. The CDR3 sequence is CASSSTSGGGGETQYF. The CDR3 DNA follows: TGTGCCAGCAGCTCAACTAGCGGGGGGGGAGGAGAGACCCAGTACTTC.

This clone was seen just once. The chain links TRBV5-1 to TRBJ2-3; 8 bases are shared with TRBD2. CDR3 length: 14 amino acids. Germline CDR1 reads SGHRS; CDR2 reads YFSETQ. Germline trimming cut 4 bases from V and 1 base from J; bases unmatched to any gene: 2. CDR3 in DNA: TGCGCCAGCAGCAGCGGGAGAGGCACAGATACGCAGTATTTT. Protein product: CASSSGRGTDTQYF.